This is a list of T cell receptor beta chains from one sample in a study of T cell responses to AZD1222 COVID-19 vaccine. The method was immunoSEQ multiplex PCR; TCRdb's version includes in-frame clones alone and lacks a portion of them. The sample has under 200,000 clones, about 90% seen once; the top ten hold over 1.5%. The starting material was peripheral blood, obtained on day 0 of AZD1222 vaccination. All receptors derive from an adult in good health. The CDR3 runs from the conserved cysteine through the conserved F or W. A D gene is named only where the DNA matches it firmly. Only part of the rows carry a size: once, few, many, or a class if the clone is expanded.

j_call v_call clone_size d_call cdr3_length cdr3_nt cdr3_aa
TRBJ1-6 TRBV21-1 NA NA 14 TGTGCCAGCAGCAAACCGGGATGGGGATCACCCCTCCACTTT CASSKPGWGSPLHF
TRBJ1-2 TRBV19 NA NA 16 TGTGCCAGTAGCCACGAACTATACAGGGCCCGCTATGGCTACACCTTC CASSHELYRARYGYTF
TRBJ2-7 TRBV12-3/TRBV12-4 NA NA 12 TGTGCCAGCACCGAACAGGGCCGGGAGCAGTACTTC CASTEQGREQYF
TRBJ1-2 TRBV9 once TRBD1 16 TGTGCCAGCAGCACGGGACAGGGGGCGAGGTCGGATGGCTACACCTTC CASSTGQGARSDGYTF
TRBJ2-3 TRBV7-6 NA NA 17 TGTGCCAGCAGCTTAGAGGGTAGCGGATCTAGCACAGATACGCAGTATTTT CASSLEGSGSSTDTQYF
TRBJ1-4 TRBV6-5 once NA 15 TGTGCCAGCAGTTCAAAAGGGGTAGTAGGTGAAAAACTGTTTTTT CASSSKGVVGEKLFF
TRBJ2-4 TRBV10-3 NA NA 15 TGTGCCATCAGTGAGACCAGGGAAGTCAAAAACATTCAGTACTTC CAISETREVKNIQYF
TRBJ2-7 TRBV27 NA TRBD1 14 TGTGCCAGCAGTCCCCGACAGGGGGGCTACGAGCAGTACTTC CASSPRQGGYEQYF
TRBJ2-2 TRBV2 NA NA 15 TGTGCCAGCAGCGGGGACAGCGGGACCGCCGGGGAGCTGTTTTTT CASSGDSGTAGELFF
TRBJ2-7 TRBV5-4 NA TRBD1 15 TGTGCCAGCAGCCCACAGGGGACGGCGACCTACGAGCAGTACTTC CASSPQGTATYEQYF